Following are 15 T cell receptor beta chains from one sample sequenced in a study of blood T cell repertoires in COVID-19 (dated by TCRdb to 2018 to 2021). Library creation used the immunoSEQ multiplex PCR assay. TCRdb mirrors the immuneACCESS table, restricted to in-frame sequences. Some clones are absent from its copies; in checked studies, under half trace to an unresolved V gene, and the reason for the others is unknown. The sample table lists a few hundred thousand clones, roughly nine tenths of them with a count of one. The ten largest clones add up to under 3.5% of the sample. Sequenced material: PBMCs or T cells enriched from blood (not recorded which). The receptor source for this set is a woman under 30 in a cohort exposed to, infected with or recovered from COVID-19 (not recorded which).

V usage is TRBV27 and J usage is TRBJ2-7; a weak D match, TRBD1 (6 bases). The CDR3 covers 16 residues. The V end was cut by 9 bases, the J end by 3 bases, with 24 bases between. CDR1 MNHEY and CDR2 SMNVEV come from the germline V gene (reference sequence). The CDR3 DNA follows: TGTGCCAGTCCTCAACCCAGGGGCAGCAAAGTCTACGAGCAGTACTTC. Protein sequence: CASPQPRGSKVYEQYF.

The chain carries TRBV4-2 and TRBJ1-1; the D gene is possibly TRBD1 (6 bases). The germline CDR1 and CDR2 sequences are LGHNA and YNFKEQ. The CDR3 has 12 residues. With 5 bases removed from V and 7 bases from J, the gap between germline ends came to 11 bases. CDR3 DNA: TGTGCCAGCAGCGATAGGGGGAATGAAGCTTTCTTT. Its translation: CASSDRGNEAFF.

The J gene is TRBJ2-3, the V gene TRBV7-2, with D tentatively TRBD1 (7 bases). The germline CDR1 and CDR2 sequences are SGHTA and FQGNSA. Deletions cut 5 bases from V and 5 bases from J, with 17 bases between. The CDR3 totals 15 residues. CDR3: CASSPGQGGLDTQYF. CDR3 nucleotides: TGTGCCAGCAGCCCTGGCCAGGGGGGCTTAGATACGCAGTATTTT.

The chain links TRBV11-2 to TRBJ1-3; 9 positions agree with TRBD1. Losses at the gene ends were 2 bases for V and 3 bases for J; bases not matched to a gene: 8. Germline CDR1 is SGHAT and CDR2 is FQNNGV. The CDR3 loop spans 17 amino acids. The DNA for the CDR3 is TGTGCCAGCAGCTTACACGCACAGGGGGCTATTGGAAACACCATATATTTT. Residues: CASSLHAQGAIGNTIYF.

The rearrangement uses TRBV9 and TRBJ2-3; 10 nucleotides agree with TRBD2. The CDR3 consists of 17 residues. The trim removed 0 bases at V and 3 bases at J, leaving 7 bases unmatched. Germline CDR1 is SGDLS and CDR2 is YYNGEE. CDR3: CASSVGASGSRTDTQYF. The CDR3 DNA reads as TGTGCCAGCAGCGTAGGGGCTAGCGGGAGCCGAACAGATACGCAGTATTTT.

The chain couples TRBV29-1 to TRBJ2-7; 8 nucleotides match TRBD1. V shed 4 bases, J shed 4 bases, and the junction held 3 bases outside the gene matches. This CDR3 comprises 12 residues. Germline values: CDR1 SQVTM, CDR2 ANQGSEA. CDR3 in amino acids: CSVVWTGYEQYF. The CDR3 nucleotides are TGCAGCGTTGTTTGGACAGGGTACGAGCAGTACTTC.

The chain joins TRBV11-3 to TRBJ2-5; 12 nucleotides align to TRBD1. The CDR3 length is 15 residues. The ends lost 3 bases at V and 5 bases at J; junction bases unmatched: 4. Germline CDR1 SGHNT, CDR2 YENEEA. CDR3: CASSLGTGGYETQYF. The CDR3, as DNA: TGTGCCAGCAGCTTGGGGACAGGGGGCTATGAGACCCAGTACTTC.

J is TRBJ1-4 and V is TRBV28, with TRBD1 as a possible D gene (6 bases). The CDR3 consists of 15 residues. CDR1 MDHEN and CDR2 SYDVKM come from the germline V gene. Trimming took off 4 bases at V and 5 bases at J, with 14 bases between the two ends. CDR3 sequence: CASSSGQPGNEKLFF. The DNA for the CDR3 is TGTGCCAGCAGTTCAGGACAGCCTGGGAATGAAAAACTGTTTTTT.

This sequence joins TRBV6-5 and TRBJ2-3; 9 nucleotides match TRBD2. The CDR3 contains 13 residues. The germline V gene encodes CDR1 MNHEY and CDR2 SVGAGI. Trimming took 11 bases from V and 3 from J; bases not matched to a gene: 6. The CDR3 protein is CAGLAPLTDTQYF. DNA for the CDR3: TGTGCCGGACTAGCGCCCCTGACAGATACGCAGTATTTT.

V is TRBV2 and J is TRBJ1-2; D may be TRBD1 (6 bases). Germline V CDR1 and CDR2: SNHLY, FYNNEI. V gave up 6 bases and J gave up 4 bases, with 24 bases separating them. The CDR3 loop spans 17 amino acids. CDR3 nucleotide sequence: TGTGCCAGCAGCTACACTGTGGGGGCAGGTGGGGGCTATGGCTACACCTTC. It encodes CASSYTVGAGGGYGYTF.

This chain joins TRBV18 and TRBJ1-5; D uncertain. V was shortened by 2 bases and J by 4 bases, with 12 bases between the two germline ends. The germline CDR1 and CDR2 sequences are KGHSH and LQKENI. The CDR3 totals 15 residues. The CDR3 DNA follows: TGTGCCAGCTCACCAGCAGGCATATGGAATCAGCCCCAGCATTTT. It is translated as CASSPAGIWNQPQHF.

The rearrangement joins TRBV18 to TRBJ1-5; a possible D gene is TRBD1 (5 bases). The CDR3 is made up of 16 amino acids. The V end was cut by 0 bases, the J end by 3 bases, with 12 bases between. CDR1 is KGHSH and CDR2 is LQKENI in the germline V gene. CDR3 in amino acids: CASSPPGRENNQPQHF. The CDR3 DNA is TGTGCCAGCTCACCACCGGGACGGGAGAACAATCAGCCCCAGCATTTT.

This clone was seen only once. The rearrangement links TRBV10-1 to TRBJ1-2; 10 bases map to TRBD1. The germline gives CDR1 WNHNN, CDR2 SYGVQD (reference sequence). V gave up 2 bases and J gave up 7 bases; unmatched junction bases: 10. The CDR3 loop spans 16 amino acids. The CDR3 DNA is TGCGCCAGCAGTGAGGGGACAGGGGACGGTCTTGGTGGCTACACCTTC. Translating it yields CASSEGTGDGLGGYTF.

The J gene is TRBJ1-2, the V gene TRBV15; D is undetermined. Germline V lookup: CDR1 LNHNV, CDR2 YYDKDF (reference sequence). The V end lost 0 bases, the J end lost 8 bases, and 16 bases lay between the germline ends. This CDR3 spans 15 amino acids. CDR3 in amino acids: CATSRDHPRERGYTF. As DNA, the CDR3 is TGTGCCACCAGCAGAGACCACCCCCGGGAGCGAGGCTACACCTTC.

J is TRBJ1-1 and V is TRBV18; D is unclear. The CDR3 is 13 amino acids. Germline V CDR1 and CDR2: KGHSH, LQKENI. V lost 3 bases, J lost 1 base, and 6 bases lay in between. The CDR3 loop reads CASSPQENTEAFF. The DNA for the CDR3 is TGTGCCAGCTCACCCCAGGAGAACACTGAAGCTTTCTTT.